The 30 T cell receptor beta chains below all came from one sample that was sequenced in a study of cytomegalovirus exposure and HLA in healthy donors. 60 Vbeta and 13 Jbeta primers were used in PCR. Assay: immunoSEQ multiplex PCR; the TCRdb copy retains only in-frame clones and omits some. The sample includes 85,000 to 100,000 clones, 60% to 85% of them seen just once. The specimen was PBMCs. The receptor set was obtained from a man aged 50 or older in good health and CMV-seropositive.

In this sample, this clone turned up once. V gene TRBV5-4 combines with J gene TRBJ2-3, with D hard to call. The CDR3 is made up of 12 amino acids. Trimming stripped 4 bases from V and 1 base from J, with 4 bases between. In germline, CDR1 is SGHNT, CDR2 YYREEE (reference sequence). As DNA, the CDR3 is TGTGCCAGCAGCCGGGGCACAGATACGCAGTATTTT. Translated, it gives CASSRGTDTQYF.

This clone has only a few counts. The V and J genes are TRBV18 and TRBJ2-1; 11 bases map to TRBD2. The J segment lost 5 bases and the V segment lost 3 bases, leaving 3 bases of the junction unmatched. The CDR3 covers 15 residues. From germline, CDR1 is KGHSH and CDR2 LQKENI. DNA of the CDR3: TGTGCCAGCTCACCCACTAGCGGGGGTAACAATGAGCAGTTCTTC. It codes for CASSPTSGGNNEQFF.

The genes are TRBV11-2 and TRBJ2-3; 8 nucleotides align to TRBD2. J lost 3 bases, V lost 1 base, and 3 bases had no gene match. Germline V gene sequence: CDR1 SGHAT, CDR2 FQNNGV. This CDR3 comprises 15 residues. CDR3 nucleotide sequence: TGTGCCAGCAGCTTAGCGGGGGGGCCGACAGATACGCAGTATTTT. Amino acids: CASSLAGGPTDTQYF. The complete variable domain, with remaining parts taken from reference TRBV11-2 and TRBJ2-3, reads EAGVAQSPRYKIIEKRQSVAFWCNPISGHATLYWYQQILGQGPKLLIQFQNNGVVDDSQLPKDRFSAERLKGVDSTLKIQPAKLEDSAVYLCASSLAGGPTDTQYFGPGTRLTVL.

The chain uses TRBV28 and TRBJ2-7; 11 nucleotides agree with TRBD1. Germline V lookup: CDR1 MDHEN, CDR2 SYDVKM. V was clipped by 10 bases and J by 4 bases; unmatched bases: 9. This CDR3 region has 14 residues. The CDR3 coding sequence is TGTGCCATCAAACCCGGGACAGGGGGATACGAGCAGTACTTC. It codes for CAIKPGTGGYEQYF.

V and J are TRBV23-1 and TRBJ2-7; no reliable D call. TRBV23-1 is placed among ORFs of uncertain function. The CDR3 sequence is 15 residues long. The V end lost 2 bases, the J end lost 7 bases, and 18 bases lay between the germline ends. The CDR3 loop is CASSQLPEIKREQYF. For the CDR3, the DNA is TGCGCCAGCAGTCAACTTCCGGAGATAAAACGGGAGCAGTACTTC.

The table lists this clone with a few counts. The chain links TRBV5-6 to TRBJ1-1; TRBD1 matches at 7 bases. The CDR3 loop spans 14 amino acids. Germline values: CDR1 SGHDT, CDR2 YYEEEE. The V and J ends lost 0 bases and 4 bases, in that order; junction bases with no gene match: 3. CDR3 loop: CASSLADRATEAFF. The CDR3, as DNA: TGTGCCAGCAGCTTGGCTGACAGGGCCACTGAAGCTTTCTTT.

V and J are TRBV9 and TRBJ1-5, with 9 bases that match TRBD1. The CDR3 runs 15 residues. Germline V lookup: CDR1 SGDLS, CDR2 YYNGEE. V gave up 4 bases and J gave up 5 bases; unmatched junction bases: 7. The CDR3 sequence is CASSSGWTGDQPQHF. Here the CDR3 DNA reads TGTGCCAGCAGCTCAGGATGGACAGGGGATCAGCCCCAGCATTTT.

This clone occurred once. The chain carries TRBV4-1 and TRBJ2-7; 8 bases fit TRBD1. Looked up from germline, CDR1 is MGHRA and CDR2 is YSYEKL. V lost 4 bases to trimming and J lost 3 bases; unmatched junction nucleotides: 20. The CDR3 covers 19 residues. CDR3 DNA: TGCGCCAGCAGCCTGACTACGGGACAGGTCATCACGGCACACTACGAGCAGTACTTC. Its protein product is CASSLTTGQVITAHYEQYF.

This clone was seen once. V and J are TRBV4-3 and TRBJ2-5; D may be TRBD2 (6 bases). The germline V gene has CDR1 LGHNA and CDR2 YSLEER. V gave up 4 bases and J gave up 4 bases, with 16 bases separating them. This CDR3 comprises 15 residues. This chain's CDR3 is CASSRGTLERETQYF. CDR3 nucleotides: TGCGCCAGCAGCCGCGGGACTCTCGAGCGAGAGACCCAGTACTTC.

This clone has more than one count but fewer than ten. Additional DNA sequences in this sample encode the identical CDR3. The V and J genes are TRBV7-2 and TRBJ2-7; D uncertain. CDR3 length equals 11 residues. V gave up 6 bases and J gave up 2 bases, with 5 bases separating them. Germline V gives CDR1 SGHTA, CDR2 FQGNSA. CDR3 loop: CASSLTYEQYF. Written as DNA, the CDR3 is TGTGCCAGCAGTCTTACCTACGAGCAGTACTTC.

This sequence joins TRBV7-9 and TRBJ1-2; a possible D gene is TRBD1 (5 bases). V lost 1 base, J lost 0 bases, and 9 bases lay in between. Per the germline V gene, CDR1 is SEHNR and CDR2 is FQNEAQ (reference sequence). This CDR3 spans 15 amino acids. CDR3: CASSLDPGTNYGYTF. The CDR3 coding sequence is TGTGCCAGCAGCTTAGATCCAGGGACTAACTATGGCTACACCTTC.

This clone is a singleton in its sample. The V and J genes are TRBV6-5 and TRBJ1-1; 7 bases fit TRBD1. Trimming removed 4 bases from V and 2 bases from J; junction bases left unmatched: 4. CDR3 length equals 14 residues. Looked up from germline, CDR1 is MNHEY and CDR2 is SVGAGI. The CDR3 here is CASSSRGVNTEAFF. Here the CDR3 DNA reads TGTGCCAGCAGTTCCAGGGGGGTAAACACTGAAGCTTTCTTT.

This chain connects TRBV19 to TRBJ1-6, with D possibly matching TRBD1 (6 bases). CDR1 is LNHDA and CDR2 is SQIVND in the germline V gene (reference sequence). V lost 5 bases to trimming and J lost 13 bases, with 15 bases between them. The CDR3 is 13 residues long. In nucleotides, the CDR3 is TGTGCCAGTAGTCCACAGGGATTTGCTCCCCTCCACTTT. This encodes CASSPQGFAPLHF.

V gene TRBV19 combines with J gene TRBJ1-5; 12 nucleotides match TRBD1. The CDR3 is 17 amino acids. J was trimmed by 6 bases and V by 9 bases; bases with no gene match: 15. Looked up from germline, CDR1 is LNHDA and CDR2 is SQIVND (reference sequence). CDR3 sequence reads: CASSLSGQGAVIQPQHF. Written as DNA, the CDR3 is TGTGCCAGCAGCCTTTCGGGACAGGGGGCTGTGATTCAGCCCCAGCATTTT.

This chain links TRBV7-2 with TRBJ2-2, with 7 bases lining up with TRBD2. The V gene's germline CDR1 is SGHTA and CDR2 FQGNSA. The ends lost 0 bases at V and 5 bases at J; junction bases unmatched: 9. The CDR3 has 17 residues. The CDR3 loop is CASSLARGGARTGELFF. Here the CDR3 DNA reads TGTGCCAGCAGCTTAGCGCGGGGAGGGGCGCGGACCGGGGAGCTGTTTTTT.

This clone was seen a handful of times. The rearrangement joins TRBV5-8 to TRBJ1-1, with D perhaps TRBD1 (5 bases). Looked up from germline, CDR1 is SGHTS and CDR2 is YDEGEE. Deletions cut 4 bases from V and 0 bases from J, with 7 bases between. The CDR3 totals 13 residues. In DNA form, the CDR3 reads TGTGCCAGCAGCGTGACAGTGAACACTGAAGCTTTCTTT. Its protein is CASSVTVNTEAFF.

Only a few counts were recorded for this clone. The chain joins TRBV6-5 to TRBJ2-7, with 9 bases fitting TRBD1. The CDR3 contains 15 residues. Per germline, CDR1 MNHEY and CDR2 SVGAGI. The V and J ends lost 0 bases and 4 bases, in that order; junction bases with no gene match: 4. The CDR3 protein is CASSYSTGGAYEQYF. CDR3 nucleotides: TGTGCCAGCAGTTACTCGACAGGGGGGGCGTACGAGCAGTACTTC.

The chain joins TRBV2 to TRBJ1-2; TRBD1 is a possible D gene (5 bases). The CDR3 length is 13 residues. Germline V CDR1 and CDR2: SNHLY, FYNNEI. V lost 6 bases, J lost 8 bases, and 16 bases lay in between. In nucleotides, the CDR3 is TGTGCCAGCAGCGCGGGACCAGCAGAGGGCTACACCTTC. Amino acid sequence: CASSAGPAEGYTF.

This chain connects TRBV5-4 to TRBJ2-1; TRBD2 matches 9 bases. Germline assignment: CDR1 SGHNT and CDR2 YYREEE (reference sequence). The length of the CDR3 is 20 residues. V shed 0 bases and J 5 bases; nucleotides not matched to a gene: 18. The CDR3: CASSLVVFIWAGGPHNEQFF. In DNA form, the CDR3 reads TGTGCCAGCAGCTTGGTTGTTTTTATTTGGGCGGGGGGGCCCCACAATGAGCAGTTCTTC.

The chain has TRBV6-5 and TRBJ2-7; 7 bases agree with TRBD2. This CDR3 region has 15 residues. Trimming took 4 bases from V and 2 from J; bases not matched to a gene: 8. Germline lookup yields CDR1 MNHEY and CDR2 SVGAGI. This CDR3 reads CASSLGQRGTYEQYF. CDR3 bases: TGTGCCAGCAGTTTGGGCCAGCGGGGCACCTACGAGCAGTACTTC.

This chain links TRBV30 with TRBJ2-5; tentatively, D is TRBD1 (6 bases). V lost 7 bases and J lost 5, with 11 bases in between. The CDR3 consists of 11 residues. Per the germline V gene, CDR1 is GTSNPN and CDR2 is SVGIG (reference sequence). CDR3 protein: CALTGLETQYF. The CDR3 DNA reads TGTGCCTTAACAGGGCTGGAGACCCAGTACTTC.

This chain connects TRBV7-8 to TRBJ1-2, with 7 bases lining up with TRBD1. Per the germline V gene, CDR1 is SGHVS and CDR2 is FQNEAQ. J gave up 7 bases and V 3 bases, and 5 bases lay outside the gene matches. The CDR3 is 13 residues long. The DNA for the CDR3 is TGTGCCAGCAGCTTTACAGGGGAGCGTGGCTACACCTTC. Protein sequence: CASSFTGERGYTF.

The chain uses TRBV30 and TRBJ2-5; 14 bases are a match to TRBD2. This CDR3 spans 16 amino acids. After removal of 3 bases from V and 5 bases from J, the junction contained 8 bases not matched to a gene. Per the germline V gene, CDR1 is GTSNPN and CDR2 is SVGIG (reference sequence). The CDR3 is CAWSIGLAGGSETQYF. The DNA for the CDR3 is TGTGCCTGGAGCATTGGACTAGCGGGGGGCTCGGAGACCCAGTACTTC.

This clone has just a few counts. This rearrangement joins TRBV7-8 to TRBJ2-7; D is perhaps TRBD1 (6 bases). Trimming left V 1 base short and J 2 bases short, with 12 bases between. Germline assignment: CDR1 SGHVS and CDR2 FQNEAQ. The CDR3 contains 15 residues. The CDR3 spells CASSLGRTAAYEQYF. The CDR3 coding sequence is TGTGCCAGCAGCTTAGGTAGGACAGCTGCCTACGAGCAGTACTTC.

This clone showed up just a few times. The rearrangement joins TRBV6-1 to TRBJ1-6; maybe TRBD1 (5 bases). V lost 2 bases and J 15 bases, leaving 14 bases between the germline ends. CDR3 length: 13 residues. CDR1 is MNHNS, CDR2 SASEGT, per germline. CDR3: CASSESEGVLLHF. The CDR3 DNA sequence: TGTGCCAGCAGTGAAAGTGAAGGGGTGCTCCTCCACTTT.

This clone was picked up one time. The J gene is TRBJ1-5, the V gene TRBV7-9; 7 bases line up with TRBD1. The CDR3 extends over 15 amino acids. The germline V gene encodes CDR1 SEHNR and CDR2 FQNEAQ (reference sequence). After removal of 5 bases from V and 2 bases from J, the junction contained 6 bases not matched to a gene. CDR3 nucleotides: TGTGCCAGCAGCCGAACCGGGACAGGCAATCAGCCCCAGCATTTT. It encodes CASSRTGTGNQPQHF.

The chain is built from TRBV9 and TRBJ1-1, with TRBD1 identical over 7 bases. Per the germline V gene, CDR1 is SGDLS and CDR2 is YYNGEE. Trimming cost V 7 bases and J 1 base; bases outside gene matches: 13. CDR3 length equals 16 residues. CDR3 in DNA: TGTGCCAGCTCCTACCCCCCACAGGGGAAGAACACTGAAGCTTTCTTT. Translating it yields CASSYPPQGKNTEAFF.

The rearrangement joins TRBV5-1 to TRBJ2-1, with TRBD2 matching over 14 bases. The germline V gene has CDR1 SGHRS and CDR2 YFSETQ. Losses at the gene ends were 4 bases for V and 5 bases for J; bases not matched to a gene: 11. The CDR3 is 18 amino acids. The CDR3 loop is CASSLWGGLAGGHNEQFF. DNA for the CDR3: TGCGCCAGCAGCCTCTGGGGCGGACTAGCGGGGGGCCACAATGAGCAGTTCTTC.

The chain recombines TRBV29-1 with TRBJ2-3, with 7 bases that match TRBD2. Germline loops: CDR1 SQVTM, CDR2 ANQGSEA. The V and J ends lost 6 bases and 6 bases, in that order; junction bases with no gene match: 15. The CDR3 is 15 residues long. CDR3 coding DNA: TGCAGCGTAAAAACCGGGACTATAGCATCCGATACGCAGTATTTT. Residues: CSVKTGTIASDTQYF.

This clone is deemed large. The chain uses TRBV6-5 and TRBJ1-1; D is unclear. This CDR3 contains 16 residues. Germline CDR1 and CDR2: MNHEY and SVGAGI. Trimming left V 0 bases short and J 1 base short, with 12 bases between. The CDR3: CASSYSLIRGNTEAFF. The DNA for the CDR3 is TGTGCCAGCAGTTACTCTCTAATCAGAGGGAACACTGAAGCTTTCTTT.